This TCR beta chain was sequenced in a study of T-cell reconstitution after alpha-beta-depleted transplantation in children. This clonotype was found many times. The antigen remains undetermined. Unique molecular identifiers were incorporated into the prepared TCRbeta library. MiXCR was run by TCRdb on the PCR reads, yielding one entry per CDR3 protein. The repertoire has 330,000 or so distinct CDR3 sequences, around 9.1% of them found once; the top ten carry roughly 7.1%. The CDR3 sequence is 16 residues long. The study, taken as a whole, reports: Alpha-beta T cells present about two months after transplant were reported to originate from several hundred expanded graft clones. A year had passed since transplant, and T-cell counts and diversity by then came mostly from newly produced T cells.

The TCR comes from a boy under two years old with acute myeloid leukemia, due to receive a stem cell transplant. The genes are TRBV21-1 and TRBJ2-5; the table calls TRBD2, which could not be checked here. TRBV21-1 counts as a pseudogene. The source was PBMCs, collected before TCRalphabeta/CD19-depleted stem cell transplant. The CDR3 loop reads CASSKVWYGEDETQYF. DNA of the CDR3: TGTGCCAGCAGCAAAGTATGGTATGGGGAGGACGAGACCCAGTACTTC.